This TCR beta chain came from a study of blood T cell repertoires in COVID-19. TCRdb's table, derived via immunoSEQ multiplex PCR, lists solely in-frame clones and lacks some. The sample has 150,000 to 200,000 clones, approximately 90% seen once; the top ten hold almost 1%. The sample taken for sequencing was peripheral blood. This TCR derives from a man in his late teens or twenties with acute or convalescent COVID-19.

This CDR3 reads CASKTGTGLVAEAFF. The CDR3 bases are TGTGCCAGCAAAACCGGGACAGGGTTGGTCGCTGAAGCTTTCTTT. This chain uses TRBV28 with TRBJ1-1, with 9 positions matching TRBD1. Trimming took 7 bases from V and 6 from J; bases not matched to a gene: 12. Germline V lookup: CDR1 MDHEN, CDR2 SYDVKM. This CDR3 is 15 amino acids long.